This T cell receptor beta chain was documented in a study of blood T cell repertoires in COVID-19. Study in general: The study drew acute and convalescent COVID-19 samples from the United States, Italy and Spain. T cells, B-cell-depleted T cells, or PBMCs supplied cDNA or gDNA.

In the study's own analysis: Amplification with reference gene primers provided the estimates of nucleated cell counts. Assay: immunoSEQ multiplex PCR; the TCRdb copy retains only in-frame clones and omits some. V, J and clone size reflect that table, while D and trimming were determined from the DNA. This table holds 90,000 to 100,000 clones, roughly 88% found once. The CDR3 is 15 residues long. V was clipped by 4 bases and J by 7 bases, with 18 bases between them. Germline lookup yields CDR1 SGHKS and CDR2 YYEKEE (reference sequence). The receptor was derived from a man aged 60 to 69 with acute or convalescent COVID-19. This chain uses TRBV5-5 with TRBJ1-5, with D maybe TRBD1 (5 bases). The sequencing input was peripheral blood. Here the CDR3 DNA reads TGTGCCAGCAGCGGAGGTGGAGGGGTTGGACAGCCCCAGCATTTT. Its protein is CASSGGGGVGQPQHF.